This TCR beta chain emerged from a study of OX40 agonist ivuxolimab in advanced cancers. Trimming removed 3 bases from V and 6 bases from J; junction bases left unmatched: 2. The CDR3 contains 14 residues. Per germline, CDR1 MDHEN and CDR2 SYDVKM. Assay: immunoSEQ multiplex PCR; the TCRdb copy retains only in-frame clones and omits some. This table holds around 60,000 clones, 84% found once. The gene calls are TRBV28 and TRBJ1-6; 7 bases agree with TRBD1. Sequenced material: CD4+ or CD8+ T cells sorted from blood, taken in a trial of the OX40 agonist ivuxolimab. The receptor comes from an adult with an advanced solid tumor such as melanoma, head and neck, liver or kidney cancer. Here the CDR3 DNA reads TGTGCCAGCAGTTTTTACAGGGGTAATTCACCCCTCCACTTT. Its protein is CASSFYRGNSPLHF.